This is a list of T cell receptor beta chains from one sample in a study of PD-L1 blockade in urothelial cancer. Repertoires were generated with immunoSEQ multiplex PCR, while TCRdb's copy carries only in-frame clones and drops some. The repertoire holds about 76,000 clones, with 90% as singletons. The material was PBMCs, obtained around atezolizumab (anti-PD-L1) treatment. These receptors were taken from an older man with urothelial cancer. Each CDR3 is given with its conserved first and last residue. D genes are given only for firm matches. Size is stated for part of the rows, as once, few or many counts, or as a class when the clone is expanded.

size: NA
V: TRBV11-1
J: TRBJ2-3
D: TRBD2
DNA: TGTGCCAGCAGCCACCCTCGGGCTAGCGGGAGCACAGATACGCAGTATTTT
CDR3: CASSHPRASGSTDTQYF

size: once
V: TRBV7-6
J: TRBJ2-7
D: TRBD1
DNA: TGTGCCAGCAGCTGGACAGGGAACGAGCAGTACTTC
CDR3: CASSWTGNEQYF

size: NA
V: TRBV28
J: TRBJ2-7
D: NA
DNA: TGTGCCAGCAGCCTAGGCTTGGGGGGTTCGTACGAGCAGTACTTC
CDR3: CASSLGLGGSYEQYF

size: NA
V: TRBV6-5
J: TRBJ1-1
D: NA
DNA: TGTGCCAGCACTCCGGTGGACAGTGGGAACACTGAAGCTTTCTTT
CDR3: CASTPVDSGNTEAFF

size: NA
V: TRBV23-1
J: TRBJ2-7
D: NA
DNA: TGCGCCAGCGCCCCTGACCAGACTGCGATGAGCTACGAGCAGTACTTC
CDR3: CASAPDQTAMSYEQYF

size: NA
V: TRBV28
J: TRBJ1-5
D: NA
DNA: TGTGCCAGCAGTTTAACGCAGCCCGGGGGCAATCAGCCCCAGCATTTT
CDR3: CASSLTQPGGNQPQHF

size: NA
V: TRBV6-4
J: TRBJ2-1
D: TRBD2
DNA: TGTGCCAGCAGTCTGGCTAGCGGGAGTTATGAGCAGTTCTTC
CDR3: CASSLASGSYEQFF

size: NA
V: TRBV29-1
J: TRBJ2-5
D: NA
DNA: TGCAGCACTCCTGAGGGCCAAGAGACCCAGTACTTC
CDR3: CSTPEGQETQYF

size: NA
V: TRBV5-1
J: TRBJ1-1
D: NA
DNA: TGCGCCAGCAGCTACTCGGGAAGGGAAGCTTTCTTT
CDR3: CASSYSGREAFF

size: NA
V: TRBV28
J: TRBJ2-2
D: TRBD2
DNA: TGTGCCAGCAAGTCAGGCGGGAGCACCGGGGAGCTGTTTTTT
CDR3: CASKSGGSTGELFF

size: once
V: TRBV7-2
J: TRBJ1-5
D: TRBD1
DNA: TGTGCCAGCAGCTTAGTAGCGACAGGGCTTGAGCCCCAGCATTTT
CDR3: CASSLVATGLEPQHF

size: NA
V: TRBV19
J: TRBJ2-1
D: TRBD1
DNA: TGTGCCAGTAGTATTTTGGGGGGCAGGGGGCGGCTCCACAATGAGCAGTTCTTC
CDR3: CASSILGGRGRLHNEQFF

size: NA
V: TRBV19
J: TRBJ1-3
D: NA
DNA: TGTGCCAGTAGTATCGGGAACTCTGGAAACACCATATATTTT
CDR3: CASSIGNSGNTIYF

size: NA
V: TRBV7-6
J: TRBJ2-7
D: NA
DNA: TGTGCCAGCAGCTTAACTTTCGGTTCCGAGCAGTACTTC
CDR3: CASSLTFGSEQYF

size: NA
V: TRBV27
J: TRBJ2-3
D: TRBD2
DNA: TGTGCCAGCAGTCCGAGGACTAGCGGGACTAGCACAGATACGCAGTATTTT
CDR3: CASSPRTSGTSTDTQYF

size: NA
V: TRBV2
J: TRBJ2-3
D: TRBD2
DNA: TGTGCCAGCAGTGATCGTAGGGGGACTAGCAGCGCAGATACGCAGTATTTT
CDR3: CASSDRRGTSSADTQYF

size: few
V: TRBV2
J: TRBJ1-5
D: NA
DNA: TGTGCCAGCAGTGCGTCCCAGACTCAGCATTTT
CDR3: CASSASQTQHF

size: NA
V: TRBV5-4
J: TRBJ2-5
D: NA
DNA: TGTGCCAGCAGCTTCAAGAGGGTCGGAGAGACCCAGTACTTC
CDR3: CASSFKRVGETQYF

size: NA
V: TRBV19
J: TRBJ2-3
D: TRBD2
DNA: TGTGCCAGTAGCTCCGGGACTAGCGGGACGTCGCAGTATTTT
CDR3: CASSSGTSGTSQYF

size: NA
V: TRBV11-2
J: TRBJ2-5
D: TRBD2
DNA: TGTGCCAGCAGCTTGGAAAGACTAGCCCCAGAGACCCAGTACTTC
CDR3: CASSLERLAPETQYF

size: NA
V: TRBV19
J: TRBJ2-6
D: NA
DNA: TGTGCCAGTAGTATAGCCGGCGGCTCTGGGGCCAACGTCCTGACTTTC
CDR3: CASSIAGGSGANVLTF

size: few
V: TRBV5-1
J: TRBJ1-2
D: TRBD1
DNA: TGCGCCAGCAGCTCGCACTTGAAGGGGGCGCGCCATGGCTACACCTTC
CDR3: CASSSHLKGARHGYTF

size: NA
V: TRBV5-1
J: TRBJ2-1
D: TRBD2
DNA: TGCGCCAGCAACCCAGGACTAGCATCTCATACTGAGCAGTTCTTC
CDR3: CASNPGLASHTEQFF

size: NA
V: TRBV29-1
J: TRBJ1-2
D: NA
DNA: TGCAGCGCAGATCGACAGAGGAATGGCTACACCTTC
CDR3: CSADRQRNGYTF

size: NA
V: TRBV6-1
J: TRBJ1-5
D: NA
DNA: TGTGCCAGCAGTGATCCCGCGGTTCCTAGCAATCAGCCCCAGCATTTT
CDR3: CASSDPAVPSNQPQHF

size: NA
V: TRBV5-1
J: TRBJ2-5
D: TRBD1
DNA: TGCGCCAGCAGCTTGACAGGGGCCCAAGAGACCCAGTACTTC
CDR3: CASSLTGAQETQYF

size: NA
V: TRBV9
J: TRBJ2-6
D: NA
DNA: TGTGCCAGCAGCGTAGGGAACAGCGGTTCCTCTGGGGCCAACGTCCTGACTTTC
CDR3: CASSVGNSGSSGANVLTF

size: NA
V: TRBV5-1
J: TRBJ2-1
D: TRBD2
DNA: TGCGCCAGCAGCCGGACTAGCGGGAGGGTTTACAATGAGCAGTTCTTC
CDR3: CASSRTSGRVYNEQFF

size: NA
V: TRBV6-5
J: TRBJ2-7
D: TRBD2
DNA: TGTGCCAGCAGTTACGGTTCGGGAGGGACTTACGAGCAGTACTTC
CDR3: CASSYGSGGTYEQYF

size: few
V: TRBV5-1
J: TRBJ1-2
D: NA
DNA: TGCGCCAGCAGCAATGGGGGCGCGAATGACGGCTACACCTTC
CDR3: CASSNGGANDGYTF

size: NA
V: TRBV30
J: TRBJ2-5
D: NA
DNA: TGTGCCTGGGCAGGGGGGATACGGGGGGAGACCCAGTACTTC
CDR3: CAWAGGIRGETQYF

size: NA
V: TRBV6-5
J: TRBJ1-4
D: NA
DNA: TGTGCCAGCAGTTACTCACGGGACTCAACTAATGAAAAACTGTTTTTT
CDR3: CASSYSRDSTNEKLFF

size: NA
V: TRBV2
J: TRBJ2-1
D: NA
DNA: TGTGCCAGCAGAGGGGCAGTGAGCTCCTACAATGAGCAGTTCTTC
CDR3: CASRGAVSSYNEQFF

size: NA
V: TRBV7-2
J: TRBJ2-1
D: TRBD2
DNA: TGTGCCAGCAGCTTGACTAGCGGGAGCGGTGAGCAGTTCTTC
CDR3: CASSLTSGSGEQFF

size: once
V: TRBV6-1
J: TRBJ2-7
D: TRBD2
DNA: TGTGCCAGCAGGATGACTAGCGGCCCCTACGAGCAGTACTTC
CDR3: CASRMTSGPYEQYF

size: NA
V: TRBV7-3
J: TRBJ2-3
D: TRBD1
DNA: TGTGCCAGCAGCTTGCGACAGGGGGGGGACACAGATACGCAGTATTTT
CDR3: CASSLRQGGDTDTQYF

size: NA
V: TRBV6-1
J: TRBJ1-2
D: TRBD1
DNA: TGTGCCACGACAGGGCCTTACTATGGCTACACCTTC
CDR3: CATTGPYYGYTF

size: NA
V: TRBV5-4
J: TRBJ2-3
D: NA
DNA: TGTGCCAGCAGCACCCAGACAGGAGTGACAGATACGCAGTATTTT
CDR3: CASSTQTGVTDTQYF

size: once
V: TRBV28
J: TRBJ1-1
D: NA
DNA: TGTGCCAGCAGTATGGCGGCTATGAACACTGAAGCTTTCTTT
CDR3: CASSMAAMNTEAFF

size: NA
V: TRBV28
J: TRBJ1-5
D: NA
DNA: TGTGCCAGCAGTATCCCAAGGGGGCAGCCCCAGCATTTT
CDR3: CASSIPRGQPQHF

size: once
V: TRBV5-6
J: TRBJ1-4
D: NA
DNA: TGTGCCAGCAGCTTGGGGCAGGGATATAATGAAAAACTGTTTTTT
CDR3: CASSLGQGYNEKLFF

size: NA
V: TRBV29-1
J: TRBJ1-3
D: TRBD1
DNA: TGCAGCGTTGTACAGAGGACAGGCATTTCTGGAAACACCATATATTTT
CDR3: CSVVQRTGISGNTIYF

size: NA
V: TRBV5-1
J: TRBJ2-7
D: TRBD2
DNA: TGCGCCAGCAGCGAGGGGACTAGCCCGGGTGAGCAGTACTTC
CDR3: CASSEGTSPGEQYF

size: few
V: TRBV19
J: TRBJ1-5
D: NA
DNA: TGTGCCAGTAGTATCAGGGATCAGCCCCAGCATTTT
CDR3: CASSIRDQPQHF

size: once
V: TRBV28
J: TRBJ2-2
D: TRBD1
DNA: TGTGCCAGCAGTCCTGACAGGGGGGTTCTCACCGGGGAGCTGTTTTTT
CDR3: CASSPDRGVLTGELFF

size: few
V: TRBV11-2
J: TRBJ1-3
D: NA
DNA: TGTGCCAGCAGCCGTGACAGATCTGGAAACACCATATATTTT
CDR3: CASSRDRSGNTIYF

size: NA
V: TRBV7-3
J: TRBJ2-7
D: NA
DNA: TGTGCCAGCAGCCCCCAGGGAGGCTCCTACGAGCAGTACTTC
CDR3: CASSPQGGSYEQYF

size: NA
V: TRBV7-8
J: TRBJ2-7
D: NA
DNA: TGTGCCAGCAGCTTAGCGCTAAGGTCCGGGAACGAGCAGTACTTC
CDR3: CASSLALRSGNEQYF

size: NA
V: TRBV19
J: TRBJ1-3
D: NA
DNA: TGTGCCAGTTCCGCGGGAACTCGAAACACCATATATTTT
CDR3: CASSAGTRNTIYF

size: NA
V: TRBV7-3
J: TRBJ1-1
D: TRBD1
DNA: TGTGCCAGCAGCCCCTCCCAGGGGGCGTACACTGAAGCTTTCTTT
CDR3: CASSPSQGAYTEAFF

size: NA
V: TRBV11-1
J: TRBJ2-3
D: TRBD2
DNA: TGTGCCAGCAGCCCTGGACTAGCGGGAACAGATACGCAGTATTTT
CDR3: CASSPGLAGTDTQYF

size: once
V: TRBV6-1
J: TRBJ1-1
D: NA
DNA: TGTGCCAGCAGTGAAGCTGCGCCGTCATTGGGGGGATACACTGAAGCTTTCTTT
CDR3: CASSEAAPSLGGYTEAFF

size: once
V: TRBV30
J: TRBJ2-1
D: TRBD2
DNA: TGTGCCTGGAGTGTACCGAGGACGGGACTAGCAAACAATGAGCAGTTCTTC
CDR3: CAWSVPRTGLANNEQFF

size: NA
V: TRBV7-2
J: TRBJ2-7
D: NA
DNA: TGTGCCAGCAGCCCAACGGGAGTTCGGACCTACGAGCAGTACTTC
CDR3: CASSPTGVRTYEQYF

size: once
V: TRBV18
J: TRBJ1-5
D: NA
DNA: TGTGCCAGCTCACCGACAAAGGCAGGGGAAAATCAGCCCCAGCATTTT
CDR3: CASSPTKAGENQPQHF